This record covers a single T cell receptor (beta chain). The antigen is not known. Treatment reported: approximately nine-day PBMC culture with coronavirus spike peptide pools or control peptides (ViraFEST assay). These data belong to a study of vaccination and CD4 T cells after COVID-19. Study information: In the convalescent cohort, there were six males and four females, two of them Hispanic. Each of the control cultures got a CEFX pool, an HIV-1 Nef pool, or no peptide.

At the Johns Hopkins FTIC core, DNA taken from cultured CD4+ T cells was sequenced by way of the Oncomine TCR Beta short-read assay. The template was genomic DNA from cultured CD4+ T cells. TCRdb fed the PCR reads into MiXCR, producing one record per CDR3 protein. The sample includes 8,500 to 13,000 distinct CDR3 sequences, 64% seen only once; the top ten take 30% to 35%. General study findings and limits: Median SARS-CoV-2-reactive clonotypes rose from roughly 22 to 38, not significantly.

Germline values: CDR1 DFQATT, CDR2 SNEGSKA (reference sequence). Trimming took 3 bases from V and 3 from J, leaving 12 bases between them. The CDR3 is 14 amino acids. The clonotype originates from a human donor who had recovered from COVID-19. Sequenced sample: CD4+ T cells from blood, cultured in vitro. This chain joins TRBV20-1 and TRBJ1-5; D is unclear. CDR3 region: CSASPGRFNQPQHF. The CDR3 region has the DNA TGCAGTGCTAGCCCTGGGCGGTTCAATCAGCCCCAGCATTTT.